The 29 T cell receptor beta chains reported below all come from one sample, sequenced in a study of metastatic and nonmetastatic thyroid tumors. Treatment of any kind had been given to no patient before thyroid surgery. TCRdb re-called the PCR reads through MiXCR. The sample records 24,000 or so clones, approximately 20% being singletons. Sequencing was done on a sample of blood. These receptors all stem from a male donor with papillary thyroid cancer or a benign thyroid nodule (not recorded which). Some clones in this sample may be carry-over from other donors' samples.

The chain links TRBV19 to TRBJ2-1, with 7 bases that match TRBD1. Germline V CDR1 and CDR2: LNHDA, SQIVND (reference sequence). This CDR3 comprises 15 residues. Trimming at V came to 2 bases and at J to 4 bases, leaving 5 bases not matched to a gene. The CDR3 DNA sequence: TGTGCCAGTAGTATAAGGGACAGATCGTACAATGAGCAGTTCTTC. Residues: CASSIRDRSYNEQFF.

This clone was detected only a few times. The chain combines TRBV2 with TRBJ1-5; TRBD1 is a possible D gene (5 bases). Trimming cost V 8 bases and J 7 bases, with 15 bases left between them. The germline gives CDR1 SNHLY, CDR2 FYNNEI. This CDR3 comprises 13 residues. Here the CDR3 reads CASGHGLGQPQHF. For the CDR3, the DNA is TGTGCCAGCGGACACGGCCTCGGGCAGCCCCAGCATTTT. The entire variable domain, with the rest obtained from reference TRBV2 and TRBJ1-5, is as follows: EPEVTQTPSHQVTQMGQEVILRCVPISNHLYFYWYRQILGQKVEFLVSFYNNEISEKSEIFDDQFSVERPDGSNFTLKIRSTKLEDSAMYFCASGHGLGQPQHFGDGTRLSIL.

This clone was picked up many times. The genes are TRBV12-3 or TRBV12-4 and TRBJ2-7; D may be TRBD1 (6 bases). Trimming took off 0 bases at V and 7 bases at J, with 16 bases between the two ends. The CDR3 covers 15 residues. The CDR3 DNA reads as TGTGCCAGCAGTTTAGCGCTTATGGGGGCCCGGGAGCAGTACTTC. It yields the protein CASSLALMGAREQYF.

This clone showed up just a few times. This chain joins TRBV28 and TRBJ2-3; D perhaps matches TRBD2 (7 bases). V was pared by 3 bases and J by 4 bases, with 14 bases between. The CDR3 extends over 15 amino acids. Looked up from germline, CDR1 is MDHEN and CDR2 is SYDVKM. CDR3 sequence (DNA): TGTGCCAGCAGTTTCCAACGGGGGGCTGCAGATACGCAGTATTTT. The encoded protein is CASSFQRGAADTQYF.

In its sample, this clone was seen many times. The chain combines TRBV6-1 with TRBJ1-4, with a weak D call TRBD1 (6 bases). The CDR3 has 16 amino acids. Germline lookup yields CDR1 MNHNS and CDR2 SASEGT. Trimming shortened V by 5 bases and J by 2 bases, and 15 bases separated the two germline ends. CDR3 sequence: CASSRNRDRTNEKLFF. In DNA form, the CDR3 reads TGTGCCAGCAGTAGGAACAGGGATCGGACTAATGAAAAACTGTTTTTT.

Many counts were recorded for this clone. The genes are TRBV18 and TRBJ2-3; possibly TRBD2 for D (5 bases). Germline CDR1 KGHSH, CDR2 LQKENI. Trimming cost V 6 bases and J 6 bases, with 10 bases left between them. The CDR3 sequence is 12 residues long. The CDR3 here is CASSARDDTQYF. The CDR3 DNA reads TGTGCCAGCTCGGCTCGGGATGATACGCAGTATTTT.

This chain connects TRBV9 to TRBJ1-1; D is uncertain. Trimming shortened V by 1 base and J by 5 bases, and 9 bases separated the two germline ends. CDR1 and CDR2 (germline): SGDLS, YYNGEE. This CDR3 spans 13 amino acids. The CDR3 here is CASSVQPRTEAFF. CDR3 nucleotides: TGTGCCAGCAGCGTACAACCTAGGACTGAAGCTTTCTTT.

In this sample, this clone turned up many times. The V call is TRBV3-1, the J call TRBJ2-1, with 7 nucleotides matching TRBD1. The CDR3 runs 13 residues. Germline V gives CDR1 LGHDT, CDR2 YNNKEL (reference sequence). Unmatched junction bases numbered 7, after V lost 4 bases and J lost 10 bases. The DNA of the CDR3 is TGTGCCAGCAGCCTTACAGGGGTTGGCGAGCAGTTCTTC. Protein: CASSLTGVGEQFF.

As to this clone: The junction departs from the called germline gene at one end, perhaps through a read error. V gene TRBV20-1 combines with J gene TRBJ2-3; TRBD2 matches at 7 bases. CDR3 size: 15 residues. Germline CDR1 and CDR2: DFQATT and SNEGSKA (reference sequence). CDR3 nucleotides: TGCAGTGCTAGCGGGGGTGCGGGAGAGGAAGATACGAAGTATTTT. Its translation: CSASGGAGEEDTKYF.

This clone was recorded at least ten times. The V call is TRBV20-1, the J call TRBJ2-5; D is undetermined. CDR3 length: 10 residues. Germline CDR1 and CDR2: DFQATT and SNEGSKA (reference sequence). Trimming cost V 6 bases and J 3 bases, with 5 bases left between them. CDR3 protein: CSAAKETQYF. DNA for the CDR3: TGCAGTGCCGCGAAAGAGACCCAGTACTTC.

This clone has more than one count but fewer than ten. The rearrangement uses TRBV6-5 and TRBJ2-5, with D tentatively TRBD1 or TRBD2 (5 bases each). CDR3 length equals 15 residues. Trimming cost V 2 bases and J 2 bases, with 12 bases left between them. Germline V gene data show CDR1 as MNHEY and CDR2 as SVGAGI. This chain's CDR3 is CASSYVGERQETQYF. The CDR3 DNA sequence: TGTGCCAGCAGTTACGTAGGGGAGCGACAAGAGACCCAGTACTTC.

Here the CDR3 reads CASSIPGGQETQYF. The CDR3 DNA follows: TGTGCCAGTAGTATCCCCGGGGGGCAAGAGACCCAGTACTTC. The chain recombines TRBV19 with TRBJ2-5, with 7 bases identical to TRBD2. The J segment lost 2 bases and the V segment lost 3 bases, leaving 3 bases of the junction unmatched. There are 14 residues in the CDR3. Germline V gives CDR1 LNHDA, CDR2 SQIVND (reference sequence).

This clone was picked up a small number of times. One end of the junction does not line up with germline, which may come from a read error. The CDR3 nucleotides are TGCGCCAGCAGTGACATCTCTTGGGCCAACGTCCTGACTTTC. Protein: CASSDISWANVLTF. V is TRBV6-4 and J is TRBJ2-6; D is unclear. The germline gives CDR1 MRHNA, CDR2 SNTAGT. The CDR3 has 14 amino acids.

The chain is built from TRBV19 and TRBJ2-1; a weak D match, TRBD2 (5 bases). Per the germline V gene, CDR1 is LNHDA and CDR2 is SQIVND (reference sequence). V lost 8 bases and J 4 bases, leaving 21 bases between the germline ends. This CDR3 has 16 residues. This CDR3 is CASGQTGLLGYNEQFF. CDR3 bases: TGTGCCAGTGGTCAAACCGGGTTACTAGGGTACAATGAGCAGTTCTTC.

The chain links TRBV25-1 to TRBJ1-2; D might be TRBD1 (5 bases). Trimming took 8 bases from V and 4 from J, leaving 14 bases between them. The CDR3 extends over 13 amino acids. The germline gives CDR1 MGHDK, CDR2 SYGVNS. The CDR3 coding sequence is TGTGCCAGCTCCGGGGACTACATCTATGGCTACACCTTC. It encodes CASSGDYIYGYTF.

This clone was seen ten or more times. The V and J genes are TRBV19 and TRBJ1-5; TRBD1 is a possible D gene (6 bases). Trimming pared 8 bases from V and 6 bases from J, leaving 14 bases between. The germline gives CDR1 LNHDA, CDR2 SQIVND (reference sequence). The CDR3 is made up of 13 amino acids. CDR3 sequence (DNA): TGTGCCAGTTCGGACGGAGGGGGTCAGCCCCAGCATTTT. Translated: CASSDGGGQPQHF.

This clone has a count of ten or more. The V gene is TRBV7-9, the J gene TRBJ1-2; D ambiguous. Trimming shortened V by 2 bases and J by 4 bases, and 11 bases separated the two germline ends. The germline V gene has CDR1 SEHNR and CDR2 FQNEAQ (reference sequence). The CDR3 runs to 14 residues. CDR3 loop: CASSLTQEIYGYTF. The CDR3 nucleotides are TGTGCCAGCAGCTTAACTCAGGAGATCTATGGCTACACCTTC.

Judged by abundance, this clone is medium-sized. CDR3 nucleotides: TGTGCCAGCATACCTACTACCGGGACAGGGGATAAGTACTTC. Translation: CASIPTTGTGDKYF. The genes are TRBV6-1 and TRBJ2-7; TRBD1 matches 10 bases. There are 14 residues in the CDR3. The ends lost 7 bases at V and 11 bases at J; junction bases unmatched: 14. The germline V gene has CDR1 MNHNS and CDR2 SASEGT.

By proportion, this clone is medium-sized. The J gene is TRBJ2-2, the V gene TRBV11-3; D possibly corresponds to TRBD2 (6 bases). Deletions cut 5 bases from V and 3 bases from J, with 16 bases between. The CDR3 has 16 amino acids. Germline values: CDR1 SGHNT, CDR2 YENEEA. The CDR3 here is CASSRGGGSYTGELFF. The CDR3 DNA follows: TGTGCCAGCAGCCGAGGTGGGGGGTCATACACCGGGGAGCTGTTTTTT.

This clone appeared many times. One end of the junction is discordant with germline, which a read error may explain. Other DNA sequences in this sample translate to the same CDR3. The CDR3 nucleotides read TGTGTCAGCAGTTTTACACAGGGGGGAAACACCATATATTTT. Protein sequence: CVSSFTQGGNTIYF. V is TRBV7-6 and J is TRBJ1-3, with 7 bases fitting TRBD1. Germline V gene sequence: CDR1 SGHVS, CDR2 FNYEAQ. The CDR3 has 14 residues.

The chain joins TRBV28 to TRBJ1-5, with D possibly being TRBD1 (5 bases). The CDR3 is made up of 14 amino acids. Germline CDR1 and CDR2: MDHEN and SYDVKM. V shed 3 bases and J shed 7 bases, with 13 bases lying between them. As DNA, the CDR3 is TGTGCCAGCAGTTTCCAGGGTTTTCGACAGCCCCAGCATTTT. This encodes CASSFQGFRQPQHF.

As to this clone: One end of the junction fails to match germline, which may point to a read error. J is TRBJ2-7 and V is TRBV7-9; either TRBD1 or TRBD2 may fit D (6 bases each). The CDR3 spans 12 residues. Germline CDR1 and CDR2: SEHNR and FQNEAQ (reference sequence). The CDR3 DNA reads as TGTGCCAGCAGCTCGAAGGGGGGCGAGCAATACTTC. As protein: CASSSKGGEQYF.

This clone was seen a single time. This chain's CDR3 is CASSQDMLTGTDTQYF. The CDR3 region has the DNA TGTGCCAGCAGCCAAGATATGCTCACCGGCACAGATACGCAGTATTTT. The chain joins TRBV4-2 to TRBJ2-3; no clear D. The V end was cut by 0 bases, the J end by 1 base, with 11 bases between. The CDR3 totals 16 residues. Germline CDR1 and CDR2: LGHNA and YNFKEQ.

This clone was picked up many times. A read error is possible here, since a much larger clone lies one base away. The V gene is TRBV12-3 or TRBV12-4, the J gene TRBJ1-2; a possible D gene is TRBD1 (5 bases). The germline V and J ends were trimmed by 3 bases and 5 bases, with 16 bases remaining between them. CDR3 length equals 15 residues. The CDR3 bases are TGTGCCAGCAGTTTCCGGGACCGCTTCGATTATGGCTACACCTTC. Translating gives CASSFRDRFDYGYTF.

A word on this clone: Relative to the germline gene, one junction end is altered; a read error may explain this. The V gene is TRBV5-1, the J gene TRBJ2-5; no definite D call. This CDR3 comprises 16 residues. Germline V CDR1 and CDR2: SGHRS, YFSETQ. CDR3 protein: CASSLQPDNPRETQYF. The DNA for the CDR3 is TGCGCCAGCAGCCTGCAACCCGACAATCCCAGAGAGACACAGTACTTC.

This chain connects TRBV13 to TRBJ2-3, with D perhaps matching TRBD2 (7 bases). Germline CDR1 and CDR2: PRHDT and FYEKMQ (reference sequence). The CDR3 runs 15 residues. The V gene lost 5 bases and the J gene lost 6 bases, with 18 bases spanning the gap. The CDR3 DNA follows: TGTGCCAGCAGCCACCCCGGGGAGGGGGTTGATACGCAGTATTTT. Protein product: CASSHPGEGVDTQYF. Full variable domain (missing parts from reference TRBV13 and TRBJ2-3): AAGVIQSPRHLIKEKRETATLKCYPIPRHDTVYWYQQGPGQDPQFLISFYEKMQSDKGSIPDRFSAQQFSDYHSELNMSSLELGDSALYFCASSHPGEGVDTQYFGPGTRLTVL.

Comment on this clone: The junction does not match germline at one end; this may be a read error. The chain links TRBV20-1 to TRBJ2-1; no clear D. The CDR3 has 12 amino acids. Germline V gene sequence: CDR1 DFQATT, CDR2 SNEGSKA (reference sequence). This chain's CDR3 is CSALGAINEQLF. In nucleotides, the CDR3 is TGCAGTGCTCTCGGAGCCATCAATGAGCAGCTATTC.

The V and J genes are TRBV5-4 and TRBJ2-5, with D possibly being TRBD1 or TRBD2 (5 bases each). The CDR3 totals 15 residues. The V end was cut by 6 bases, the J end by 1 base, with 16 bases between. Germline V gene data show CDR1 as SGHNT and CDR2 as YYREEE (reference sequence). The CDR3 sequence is CASIPRGNSQETQYF. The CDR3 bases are TGTGCCAGCATCCCTCGGGGCAACAGCCAAGAGACCCAGTACTTC.

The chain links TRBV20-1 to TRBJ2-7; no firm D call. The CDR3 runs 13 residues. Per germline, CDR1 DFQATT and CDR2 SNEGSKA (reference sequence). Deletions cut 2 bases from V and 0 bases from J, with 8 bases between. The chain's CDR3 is CSARLQNSYEQYF. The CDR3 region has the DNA TGCAGTGCTAGATTACAGAACTCCTACGAGCAGTACTTC.